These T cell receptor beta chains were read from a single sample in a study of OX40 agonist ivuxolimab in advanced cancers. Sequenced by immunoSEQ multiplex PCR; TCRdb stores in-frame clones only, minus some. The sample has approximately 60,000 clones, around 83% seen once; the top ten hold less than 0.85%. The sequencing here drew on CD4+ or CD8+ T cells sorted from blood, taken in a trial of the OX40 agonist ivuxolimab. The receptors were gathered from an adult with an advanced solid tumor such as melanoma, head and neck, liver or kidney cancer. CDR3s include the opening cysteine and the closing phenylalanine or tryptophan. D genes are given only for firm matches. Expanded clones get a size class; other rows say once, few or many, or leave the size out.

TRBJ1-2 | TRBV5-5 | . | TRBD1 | TGTGCCAGCAGCTTGGTACAGGGGGCGCAATCTGGCTACACCTTC | CASSLVQGAQSGYTF
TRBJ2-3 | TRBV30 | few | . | TGTGCCTGGAGAAGAGTGACAGATACGCAGTATTTT | CAWRRVTDTQYF
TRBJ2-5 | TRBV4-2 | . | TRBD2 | TGTGCCAGCAGCCAAGGACTAGCGGGAGGGCTTGGGGAGACCCAGTACTTC | CASSQGLAGGLGETQYF
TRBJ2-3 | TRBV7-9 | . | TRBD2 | TGTGCCAGCAGCTTCAGCGGGACGACAGATACGCAGTATTTT | CASSFSGTTDTQYF
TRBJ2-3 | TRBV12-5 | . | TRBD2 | TGTGCTAGTGGCAAAGAACTAGCGGGGGGCACAGATACGCAGTATTTT | CASGKELAGGTDTQYF
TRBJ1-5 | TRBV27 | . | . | TGTGCCAGCAGGGGTGGCAGCAATCAGCCCCAGCATTTT | CASRGGSNQPQHF
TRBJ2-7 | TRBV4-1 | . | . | TGCGCCAGCAGCCAAATGGACTATATCGACGAGCAGTACTTC | CASSQMDYIDEQYF
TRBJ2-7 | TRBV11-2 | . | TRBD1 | TGTGCCAGCAGCTGGTCCGGGACAGGGCAATACGAGCAGTACTTC | CASSWSGTGQYEQYF
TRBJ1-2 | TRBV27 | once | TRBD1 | TGTGCCAGCAGTTTTGGACAGGACTTCTATGGCTACACCTTC | CASSFGQDFYGYTF
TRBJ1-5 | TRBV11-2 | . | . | TGTGCCAGCAGTCAGGGAGGGGTAGATCAGCCCCAGCATTTT | CASSQGGVDQPQHF
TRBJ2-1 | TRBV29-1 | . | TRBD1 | TGCAGCGTTGAAGACAGGGGGCAATCCAATGAGCAGTTCTTC | CSVEDRGQSNEQFF
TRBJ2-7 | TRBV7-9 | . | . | TGTGCCAGCAGCTTACGGCCCTCGGGGTGCGAGCAGTACTTC | CASSLRPSGCEQYF
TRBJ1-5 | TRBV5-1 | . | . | TGCGCCAGCAGCTTGGCCGGAGGGGCTTATCAGCCCCAGCATTTT | CASSLAGGAYQPQHF
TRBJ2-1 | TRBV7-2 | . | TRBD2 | TGTGCCAGCAGGCCCGTGGCGGGAGGGATGAGCTCCTACAATGAGCAGTTCTTC | CASRPVAGGMSSYNEQFF